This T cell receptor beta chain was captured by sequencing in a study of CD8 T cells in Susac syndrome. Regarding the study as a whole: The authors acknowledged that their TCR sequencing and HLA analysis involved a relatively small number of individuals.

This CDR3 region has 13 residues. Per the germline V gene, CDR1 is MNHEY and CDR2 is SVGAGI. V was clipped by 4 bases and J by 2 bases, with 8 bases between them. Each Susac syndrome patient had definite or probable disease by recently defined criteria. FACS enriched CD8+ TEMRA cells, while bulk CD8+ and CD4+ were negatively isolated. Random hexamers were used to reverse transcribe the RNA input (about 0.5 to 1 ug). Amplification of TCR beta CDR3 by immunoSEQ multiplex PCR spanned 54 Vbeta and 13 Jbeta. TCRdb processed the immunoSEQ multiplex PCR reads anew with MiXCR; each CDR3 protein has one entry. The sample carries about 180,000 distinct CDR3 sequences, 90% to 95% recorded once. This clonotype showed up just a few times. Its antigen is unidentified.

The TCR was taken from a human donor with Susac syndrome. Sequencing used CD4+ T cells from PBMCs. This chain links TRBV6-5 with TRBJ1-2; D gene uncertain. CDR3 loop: CASSLSGNYGYTF. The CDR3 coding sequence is TGTGCCAGCAGTTTGTCGGGGAACTATGGCTACACCTTC.